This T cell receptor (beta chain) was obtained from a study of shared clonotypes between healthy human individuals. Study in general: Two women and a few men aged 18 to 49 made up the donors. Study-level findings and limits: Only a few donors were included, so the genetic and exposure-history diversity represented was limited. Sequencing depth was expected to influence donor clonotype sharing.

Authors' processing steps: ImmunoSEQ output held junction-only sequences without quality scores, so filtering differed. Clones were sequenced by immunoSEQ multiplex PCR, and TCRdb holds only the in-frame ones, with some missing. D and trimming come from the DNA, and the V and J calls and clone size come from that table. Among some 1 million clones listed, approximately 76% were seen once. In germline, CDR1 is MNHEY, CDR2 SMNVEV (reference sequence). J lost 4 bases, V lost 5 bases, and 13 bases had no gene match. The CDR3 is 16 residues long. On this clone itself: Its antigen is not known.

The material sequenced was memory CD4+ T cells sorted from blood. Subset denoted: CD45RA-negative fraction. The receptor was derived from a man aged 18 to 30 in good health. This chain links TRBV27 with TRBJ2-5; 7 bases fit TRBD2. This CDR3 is CASSSDLGGMGETQYF. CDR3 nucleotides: TGTGCCAGCAGTAGTGACTTGGGGGGGATGGGAGAGACCCAGTACTTC.